Below are 2 T cell receptor beta chains sequenced from a single sample in a study of OX40 agonist ivuxolimab in advanced cancers. The library was generated by the immunoSEQ multiplex PCR assay. The clones in this table, taken by TCRdb from immuneACCESS, are in-frame only. Not every clone is retained; where verified, under half of the shortfall comes from an unresolved V gene, and the cause of the rest is unknown. This sample has more than 45,000 clones in its table, and 70% to 85% of those were observed once. The ten largest make up roughly 1.1% of the sample. Material: CD4+ or CD8+ T cells sorted from blood, obtained in a trial of the OX40 agonist ivuxolimab. The receptors were gathered from an adult with an advanced solid tumor such as melanoma, head and neck, liver or kidney cancer.

V and J are TRBV4-2 and TRBJ2-3, with 13 bases lining up with TRBD2. The junction had 18 bases not matched to a gene; V was cut back by 4 bases and J by 2 bases. The CDR3 contains 21 residues. Per the germline V gene, CDR1 is LGHNA and CDR2 is YNFKEQ. The CDR3 nucleotides are TGTGCCAGCAGCCGGGGTCGTATCGCGACTAGCGGGGGGACCCACACAGATACGCAGTATTTT. Translating gives CASSRGRIATSGGTHTDTQYF.

This clone appeared a single time. V and J are TRBV5-1 and TRBJ2-2; D remains ambiguous. The germline V gene encodes CDR1 SGHRS and CDR2 YFSETQ. Between the trimmed V and J ends, which lost 4 bases and 6 bases, there was a span of 16 bases. This CDR3 contains 15 residues. CDR3 sequence: CASSLSVSWSGELFF. CDR3 nucleotide sequence: TGCGCCAGCAGCCTATCGGTCAGTTGGTCCGGGGAGCTGTTTTTT.